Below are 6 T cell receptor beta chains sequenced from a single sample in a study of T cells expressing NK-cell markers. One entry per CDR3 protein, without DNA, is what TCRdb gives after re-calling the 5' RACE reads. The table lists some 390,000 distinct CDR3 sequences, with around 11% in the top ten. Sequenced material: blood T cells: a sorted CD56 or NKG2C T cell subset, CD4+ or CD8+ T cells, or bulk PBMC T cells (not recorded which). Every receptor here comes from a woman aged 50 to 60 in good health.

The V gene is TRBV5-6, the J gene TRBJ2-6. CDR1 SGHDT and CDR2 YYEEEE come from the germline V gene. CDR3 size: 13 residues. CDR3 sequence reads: CASSLGTLNVLTF.

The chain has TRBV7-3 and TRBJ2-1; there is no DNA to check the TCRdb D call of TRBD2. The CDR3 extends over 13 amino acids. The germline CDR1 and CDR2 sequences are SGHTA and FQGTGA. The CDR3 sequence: CASSLKGLAEQFF.

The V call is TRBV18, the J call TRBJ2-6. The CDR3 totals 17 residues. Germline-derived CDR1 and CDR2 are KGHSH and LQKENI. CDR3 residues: CASSPQSGGLGANVLTF.

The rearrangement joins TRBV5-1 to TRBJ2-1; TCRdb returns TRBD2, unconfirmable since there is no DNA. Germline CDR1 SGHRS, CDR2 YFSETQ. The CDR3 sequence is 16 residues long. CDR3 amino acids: CASRGGGLAGVNEQFF. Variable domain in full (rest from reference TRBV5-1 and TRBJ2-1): KAGVTQTPRYLIKTRGQQVTLSCSPISGHRSVSWYQQTPGQGLQFLFEYFSETQRNKGNFPGRFSGRQFSNSRSEMNVSTLELGDSALYLCASRGGGLAGVNEQFFGPGTRLTVL.

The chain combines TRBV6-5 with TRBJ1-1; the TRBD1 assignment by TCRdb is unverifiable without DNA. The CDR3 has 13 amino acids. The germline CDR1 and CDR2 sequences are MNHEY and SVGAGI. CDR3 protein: CASNHRENTEAFF.

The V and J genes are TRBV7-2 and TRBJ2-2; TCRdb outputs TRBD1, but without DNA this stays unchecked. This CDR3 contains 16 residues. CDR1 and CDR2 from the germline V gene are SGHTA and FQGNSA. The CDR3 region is CASSSKAGQTTGELFF.